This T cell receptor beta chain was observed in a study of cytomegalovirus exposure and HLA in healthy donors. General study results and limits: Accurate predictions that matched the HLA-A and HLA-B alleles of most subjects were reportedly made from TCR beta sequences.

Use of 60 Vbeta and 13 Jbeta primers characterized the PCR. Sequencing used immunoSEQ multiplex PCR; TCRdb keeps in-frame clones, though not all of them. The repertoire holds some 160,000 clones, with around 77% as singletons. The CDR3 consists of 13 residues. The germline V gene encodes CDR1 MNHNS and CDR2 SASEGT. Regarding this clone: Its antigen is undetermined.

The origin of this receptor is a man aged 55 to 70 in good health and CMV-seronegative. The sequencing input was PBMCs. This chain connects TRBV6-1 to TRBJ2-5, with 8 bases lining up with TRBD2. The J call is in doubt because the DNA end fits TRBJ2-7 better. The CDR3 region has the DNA TGTGCCAGCAGTGTAGCGGGGCCCTACGAGCAGTACTTC. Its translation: CASSVAGPYEQYF.